This TCR beta chain was observed in a study of T-cell reconstitution after alpha-beta-depleted transplantation in children (dated by TCRdb to the mid-2010s). Study-level background: Using TCR repertoire profiling, the study quantitatively followed how T-cell immune reconstitution unfolded in children after TCRalphabeta/CD19-depleted allogeneic hematopoietic cell transplantation. What the study reported, not specific to this receptor: Over the following months the frequencies of hyperexpanded clones went down, and after one year T-cell counts and TCRbeta diversity were mostly credited to newly produced T cells. The high TCRbeta diversity at day 60 in some patients was ascribed to recipient T cells and intrathymic progenitors that had survived conditioning. Apparently early alphabetaT-cell count recovery about two months after transplant reportedly relied on only several hundred rapidly expanded clones derived from non-depleted graft cells.

Library construction relied on PCR. Sequenced on an Illumina HiSeq 2500. TCR libraries were prepared with molecular barcoding, using unique molecular identifiers to normalize TCRbeta repertoire quantification. Using fastp trimming at Q25 and MiXCR clonotype assembly, TCRdb reanalyzed the public sequencing data and kept in-frame beta chains. A single entry per CDR3 protein holds the most common genes and DNA from its merged rows. This sample gives hundreds of thousands of distinct CDR3 sequences in total; less than 15% of them show up just once. 0.79% of the sample rests with the top ten. Interpreted using the paper, the treatment or condition label stands for: allogeneic hematopoietic cell transplantation with graft depleted of TCRalphabeta T cells and CD19 B cells. Transplant recipients were children who received TCRalphabeta/CD19-depleted allogeneic hematopoietic cell grafts. The sample holds many counts of this clonotype. Its target antigen remains unknown. No quality values exist for individual bases; no much larger clone is one base distant.

V is shortened by 0 bases, J by 6 bases, and the region joining them spans 6 bases. CDR1 is given as SGHRS and CDR2 as YFSETQ, both from the germline V gene. From cysteine to phenylalanine, the CDR3 is 12 amino acids long. Solely the CDR3 DNA is kept, with 36 bases framed from the first base. This material consisted of PBMCs, taken before TCRalphabeta/CD19-depleted stem cell transplant. The origin of this receptor is a girl aged 2-15 years with congenital amegakaryocytic thrombocytopenia, due to receive a stem cell transplant. The V and J genes are TRBV5-1 and TRBJ1-1, with a weak D call of TRBD1 (5 bases match). CDR3 reads: CASSLEGPEAFF. The DNA sequence follows: TGCGCCAGCAGCTTGGAGGGACCTGAAGCTTTCTTT.